These T cell receptor beta chains were read from a single sample in a study of blood T cells in healthy people across ages. TCRdb reprocessed the 5' RACE reads with MiXCR, giving one entry per CDR3 protein. The table records roughly 1.5 million distinct CDR3 sequences, roughly 43% of them present only once. Sequencing was carried out using blood. The receptors come from a woman between 18 and 30 years old in good health. Both conserved end residues are part of each CDR3. A D gene is named only where the DNA matches it firmly. Expanded clones get a size class; other rows say once, few or many, or leave the size out.

cdr3_nt: TGCAGTGCTAGGGAGGGGAACAATGAGCAGTTCTTC
cdr3_aa: CSAREGNNEQFF
v_call: TRBV20-1
clone_size: .
d_call: .
j_call: TRBJ2-1

cdr3_nt: TGCAGTGCTAGCCGGACAGGGACACCCTATGGCTACACCTTC
cdr3_aa: CSASRTGTPYGYTF
v_call: TRBV20-1
clone_size: few
d_call: TRBD1
j_call: TRBJ1-2

cdr3_nt: TGTGCCAGCAGGATCCGCTTAAGTCTGTTTTTT
cdr3_aa: CASRIRLSLFF
v_call: TRBV6-2/TRBV6-3
clone_size: few
d_call: .
j_call: TRBJ1-4

cdr3_nt: TGTGCCAGCAGCTTGGGGGCGTACGGCTATGGCTACACCTTC
cdr3_aa: CASSLGAYGYGYTF
v_call: TRBV7-9
clone_size: few
d_call: .
j_call: TRBJ1-2

cdr3_nt: TGTGCCATCAGCGGGGGGACAGGGGATTACGAGCAGTACTTC
cdr3_aa: CAISGGTGDYEQYF
v_call: TRBV10-3
clone_size: few
d_call: TRBD1
j_call: TRBJ2-7

cdr3_nt: TGTGCCAGCCACCGGGACACGAACAATGAGCAGTTCTTC
cdr3_aa: CASHRDTNNEQFF
v_call: TRBV2
clone_size: .
d_call: .
j_call: TRBJ2-1

cdr3_nt: TGTGCCAGCAGCGCTTACGTTCGAGATACGCAGTATTTT
cdr3_aa: CASSAYVRDTQYF
v_call: TRBV9
clone_size: .
d_call: .
j_call: TRBJ2-3

cdr3_nt: TGCAGCGTTCAGGTTTTTGAACAGACTGAAGCTTTCTTT
cdr3_aa: CSVQVFEQTEAFF
v_call: TRBV29-1
clone_size: few
d_call: .
j_call: TRBJ1-1

cdr3_nt: TGTGCCAGCAGCGTAGGGGTGGGAACTGAAGCTTTCTTT
cdr3_aa: CASSVGVGTEAFF
v_call: TRBV25-1
clone_size: few
d_call: .
j_call: TRBJ1-1

cdr3_nt: TGTGCCAGCAGCTTACCGGGTAGCGGGGGGAACACCGGGGAGCTGTTTTTT
cdr3_aa: CASSLPGSGGNTGELFF
v_call: TRBV7-2
clone_size: once
d_call: TRBD2
j_call: TRBJ2-2

cdr3_nt: TGTGCCTGGAGTTCAAACTTTGGACTAGCTGGAGAGACCCAGTACTTC
cdr3_aa: CAWSSNFGLAGETQYF
v_call: TRBV30
clone_size: .
d_call: TRBD2
j_call: TRBJ2-5

cdr3_nt: TGTGCCAGCCGACAGGACTTTTACAATGAGCAGTACTTC
cdr3_aa: CASRQDFYNEQYF
v_call: TRBV6-2/TRBV6-3
clone_size: .
d_call: .
j_call: TRBJ2-7

cdr3_nt: TGCAGCGTTGCCCCCGGGACAAGGAACACTGAAGCTTTCTTT
cdr3_aa: CSVAPGTRNTEAFF
v_call: TRBV29-1
clone_size: .
d_call: .
j_call: TRBJ1-1

cdr3_nt: TGTGCCAGCAGCTTAATTAAACCGGTAGGACCACTTAAAAACATTCAGTACTTC
cdr3_aa: CASSLIKPVGPLKNIQYF
v_call: TRBV7-2
clone_size: once
d_call: .
j_call: TRBJ2-4

cdr3_nt: TGTGCCAGCAGTTCCGGGGTAGTGCAGCCCCAGCATTTT
cdr3_aa: CASSSGVVQPQHF
v_call: TRBV6-6
clone_size: .
d_call: .
j_call: TRBJ1-5

cdr3_nt: TGTGCCGGCAGATCAGGGGTTAGCAATCAGCCCCAGCATTTT
cdr3_aa: CAGRSGVSNQPQHF
v_call: TRBV27
clone_size: .
d_call: .
j_call: TRBJ1-5

cdr3_nt: TGTGCCAGCGGGTCACACAATGAGCAGTTCTTC
cdr3_aa: CASGSHNEQFF
v_call: TRBV7-9
clone_size: .
d_call: .
j_call: TRBJ2-1

cdr3_nt: TGCGCCAGCAGCCCTTTGGGGCGGGGGATCCGAAGCTCCTACGAGCAGTACTTC
cdr3_aa: CASSPLGRGIRSSYEQYF
v_call: TRBV4-1
clone_size: .
d_call: TRBD2
j_call: TRBJ2-7

cdr3_nt: TGTGCCAGCAGCTTAAATCCTACTGGCTACACCTTC
cdr3_aa: CASSLNPTGYTF
v_call: TRBV7-9
clone_size: few
d_call: .
j_call: TRBJ1-2

cdr3_nt: TGTGCCAGCACTCAGGGGGGATTAGGGCCCTACGAGCAGTACTTC
cdr3_aa: CASTQGGLGPYEQYF
v_call: TRBV28
clone_size: .
d_call: .
j_call: TRBJ2-7

cdr3_nt: TGCAGCGTTCTACAGGGAACTAGTGGCTACACCTTC
cdr3_aa: CSVLQGTSGYTF
v_call: TRBV29-1
clone_size: few
d_call: .
j_call: TRBJ1-2